The clone carrying this TCR beta chain was seen more than once but under ten times. Sequencing was performed with immunoSEQ multiplex PCR; in TCRdb, only in-frame clones are kept and a portion is missing. The sample shows some 270,000 clones, around 93% of them seen only once. Per germline, CDR1 SGHAT and CDR2 FQNNGV. This CDR3 is 15 amino acids long. The germline V and J ends were trimmed by 0 bases and 12 bases, with 18 bases remaining between them. This record comes from a study of blood T cell repertoires in COVID-19. The specimen sequenced was PBMCs or T cells enriched from blood (not recorded which). V and J are TRBV11-2 and TRBJ2-1; D call uncertain. The receptor was isolated from a man in his forties who had been exposed to COVID-19. CDR3 sequence: CASSLDEEAPPWQFF. As DNA, the CDR3 is TGTGCCAGCAGCTTAGATGAGGAAGCCCCTCCCTGGCAGTTCTTC.